These 29 T cell receptor beta chains share one sample of origin, sequenced in a study of cytomegalovirus exposure and HLA in healthy donors. Assay used: immunoSEQ multiplex PCR; TCRdb lists only in-frame clones, some missing. The sample contains about 160,000 clones, about 88% of which appear only once. The sequenced sample was PBMCs. The receptor source for this set is a man aged 18-30 years in good health and CMV-seronegative.

The chain joins TRBV9 to TRBJ1-5; D remains ambiguous. The CDR3 is 15 amino acids. V lost 3 bases, J lost 4 bases, and 14 bases lay in between. Germline CDR1 SGDLS, CDR2 YYNGEE. The CDR3 region is CASSAHPGGNQPQHF. CDR3 DNA sequence: TGTGCCAGCAGCGCCCACCCAGGAGGGAATCAGCCCCAGCATTTT. Filled out from reference TRBV9 and TRBJ1-5, the complete variable domain reads DSGVTQTPKHLITATGQRVTLRCSPRSGDLSVYWYQQSLDQGLQFLIQYYNGEERAKGNILERFSAQQFPDLHSELNLSSLELGDSALYFCASSAHPGGNQPQHFGDGTRLSIL.

This chain connects TRBV10-3 to TRBJ2-2; TRBD2 might be the D (5 bases). CDR3 length equals 11 residues. Trimming took off 10 bases at V and 4 bases at J, with 7 bases between the two ends. Germline loops: CDR1 ENHRY, CDR2 SYGVKD. The CDR3 loop reads CATRGTGELFF. DNA for the CDR3: TGTGCCACCCGGGGCACCGGGGAGCTGTTTTTT.

The J gene is TRBJ1-3, the V gene TRBV5-1; D not resolved. Germline assignment: CDR1 SGHRS and CDR2 YFSETQ. V was clipped by 5 bases and J by 2 bases, with 14 bases between them. The CDR3 spans 15 residues. As DNA, the CDR3 is TGCGCCAGCAGTCTTTCCGGTTCAACTGGAAACACCATATATTTT. Translating gives CASSLSGSTGNTIYF.

V usage is TRBV2 and J usage is TRBJ1-3; D is undetermined. The CDR3 runs to 14 residues. The germline CDR1 and CDR2 sequences are SNHLY and FYNNEI. The ends were cut back, 6 bases at V and 4 bases at J, with 13 bases in the middle. CDR3 DNA sequence: TGTGCCAGCAGGAGCGCAAAATGGGGAAACACCATATATTTT. It yields the protein CASRSAKWGNTIYF.

This clone appeared a single time. The J gene is TRBJ2-2, the V gene TRBV27; D is uncertain. The CDR3 runs 15 residues. The germline CDR1 and CDR2 sequences are MNHEY and SMNVEV (reference sequence). V dropped 5 bases and J dropped 9 bases, with 19 bases sitting between them. This CDR3 reads CASSGSGERFWELFF. The CDR3 DNA follows: TGTGCCAGCAGTGGGTCTGGAGAAAGGTTTTGGGAGCTGTTTTTT.

V and J are TRBV30 and TRBJ1-1; 7 bases align to TRBD1. V dropped 3 bases and J dropped 5; count of bases not matched to a gene: 12. This CDR3 contains 15 residues. CDR1 and CDR2 (germline): GTSNPN, SVGIG (reference sequence). CDR3 nucleotide sequence: TGTGCCTGGAGAACAGGGGTAGGGGTTGGGACTGAAGCTTTCTTT. Its protein product is CAWRTGVGVGTEAFF.

This clone was recorded once. This chain joins TRBV2 and TRBJ2-3, with TRBD2 identical over 7 bases. The CDR3 runs to 15 residues. The germline V gene has CDR1 SNHLY and CDR2 FYNNEI. V was clipped by 0 bases and J by 2 bases; unmatched bases: 2. CDR3 sequence (DNA): TGTGCCAGCAGTGAAGCGACTAGCAACACAGATACGCAGTATTTT. It is translated as CASSEATSNTDTQYF.

The rearrangement links TRBV7-8 to TRBJ1-5, with 7 bases lining up with TRBD1. The junction had 11 bases not matched to a gene; V was cut back by 3 bases and J by 6 bases. The CDR3 totals 16 residues. The germline gives CDR1 SGHVS, CDR2 FQNEAQ. The DNA of the CDR3 is TGTGCCAGCAGCTTCAGTTTGGGGACAGTTGTTCAGCCCCAGCATTTT. It yields the protein CASSFSLGTVVQPQHF.

V and J are TRBV7-9 and TRBJ2-7; 11 bases fit TRBD1. CDR3 length: 14 amino acids. Looked up from germline, CDR1 is SEHNR and CDR2 is FQNEAQ (reference sequence). Trimming at V came to 5 bases and at J to 5 bases, leaving 5 bases not matched to a gene. The CDR3 spells CASSVTGQGDEQYF. The CDR3 nucleotides read TGTGCCAGCAGCGTAACGGGACAGGGGGACGAGCAGTACTTC.

This chain links TRBV6-5 with TRBJ2-1, with D possibly TRBD2 on 5 matching bases. In germline, CDR1 is MNHEY, CDR2 SVGAGI. Trimming removed 6 bases at V and 5 bases at J, with 17 bases between. The length of the CDR3 is 15 residues. The DNA for the CDR3 is TGTGCCAGCAGCAACGACCTAGCAGTAAACAATGAGCAGTTCTTC. It codes for CASSNDLAVNNEQFF.

The rearrangement uses TRBV6-5 and TRBJ1-2, with unresolved D. Germline V lookup: CDR1 MNHEY, CDR2 SVGAGI. The germline V and J ends were trimmed by 2 bases and 3 bases, with 7 bases remaining between them. The CDR3 sequence is 13 residues long. CDR3 sequence (DNA): TGTGCCAGCAGTTACGGGCAGGACTATGGCTACACCTTC. Translation: CASSYGQDYGYTF.

The V gene is TRBV7-2, the J gene TRBJ2-3; TRBD2 aligns across 13 bases. CDR1 SGHTA and CDR2 FQGNSA come from the germline V gene. The CDR3 runs 16 residues. J was trimmed by 6 bases and V by 3 bases; bases with no gene match: 6. This CDR3 reads CASSFGLAGVVDTQYF. Written as DNA, the CDR3 is TGTGCCAGCAGCTTTGGACTAGCGGGAGTTGTGGATACGCAGTATTTT.

Only one count was recorded for this clone. This chain uses TRBV5-5 with TRBJ1-1; unclear D gene. This CDR3 contains 14 residues. Germline V lookup: CDR1 SGHKS, CDR2 YYEKEE (reference sequence). Trimming removed 0 bases from V and 4 bases from J, with 10 bases in between. In DNA form, the CDR3 reads TGTGCCAGCAGCTTGGAGTGGGGAGTCACTGAAGCTTTCTTT. It encodes CASSLEWGVTEAFF.

The chain uses TRBV27 and TRBJ2-5; unclear D gene. Germline loops: CDR1 MNHEY, CDR2 SMNVEV (reference sequence). This CDR3 contains 14 residues. V was clipped by 1 base and J by 5 bases, with 11 bases between them. The CDR3 loop reads CASSLLNSRETQYF. In DNA form, the CDR3 reads TGTGCCAGCAGTTTATTAAACAGTCGGGAGACCCAGTACTTC.

The chain has TRBV20-1 and TRBJ2-3; possibly TRBD1 for D (5 bases). The length of the CDR3 is 10 residues. Trimming pared 4 bases from V and 10 bases from J, leaving 9 bases between. The germline V gene has CDR1 DFQATT and CDR2 SNEGSKA (reference sequence). The CDR3 nucleotides read TGCAGTGCTAACGGCAGGGCGCAGTATTTT. This translates into CSANGRAQYF.

The J gene is TRBJ2-2, the V gene TRBV27; D not certain. Trimming cost V 0 bases and J 2 bases, with 4 bases left between them. In germline, CDR1 is MNHEY, CDR2 SMNVEV (reference sequence). The CDR3 has 14 residues. CDR3 in amino acids: CASSLSVNTGELFF. The CDR3 DNA sequence: TGTGCCAGCAGTTTATCTGTAAACACCGGGGAGCTGTTTTTT.

This clone appeared a single time. The chain joins TRBV2 to TRBJ1-1; D unresolved. Germline V gives CDR1 SNHLY, CDR2 FYNNEI. CDR3 length equals 10 residues. V was shortened by 4 bases and J by 8 bases, with 5 bases between the two germline ends. CDR3 nucleotides: TGTGCCAGCAGTGGCCAGGAAGCTTTCTTT. Translating it yields CASSGQEAFF. The full variable domain, its missing parts supplied by reference TRBV2 and TRBJ1-1, is EPEVTQTPSHQVTQMGQEVILRCVPISNHLYFYWYRQILGQKVEFLVSFYNNEISEKSEIFDDQFSVERPDGSNFTLKIRSTKLEDSAMYFCASSGQEAFFGQGTRLTVV.

The chain couples TRBV18 to TRBJ2-2; maybe TRBD2 (5 bases). The germline V and J ends were trimmed by 2 bases and 6 bases, with 13 bases remaining between them. In germline, CDR1 is KGHSH, CDR2 LQKENI. CDR3 size: 15 residues. The CDR3 region has the DNA TGTGCCAGCTCACCATTTTCGGGGATCGCCGGGGAGCTGTTTTTT. The encoded protein is CASSPFSGIAGELFF.

The genes are TRBV27 and TRBJ2-3, with 8 nucleotides matching TRBD1. Per germline, CDR1 MNHEY and CDR2 SMNVEV (reference sequence). This CDR3 is built from 16 residues. The V segment lost 5 bases and the J segment 2 bases; nucleotides outside the gene matches: 9. This chain's CDR3 is CASSLRRTGNTDTQYF. CDR3 coding DNA: TGTGCCAGCAGTCTACGGAGGACAGGGAACACAGATACGCAGTATTTT.

The V call is TRBV11-2, the J call TRBJ2-1; D ambiguous. CDR1 is SGHAT and CDR2 is FQNNGV in the germline V gene. Trimming left V 0 bases short and J 9 bases short, with 9 bases between. The CDR3 is 13 residues long. CDR3 nucleotide sequence: TGTGCCAGCAGCTTAGAGTCTAAGAGTGAGCAGTTCTTC. Amino acids: CASSLESKSEQFF.

This chain connects TRBV4-3 to TRBJ2-5, with a possible D match to TRBD2 (6 bases). Germline CDR1 reads LGHNA; CDR2 reads YSLEER. V was trimmed by 4 bases and J by 2 bases, leaving 11 bases between them. The CDR3 is 14 amino acids. CDR3 residues: CASSPNRGQETQYF. CDR3 nucleotides: TGCGCCAGCAGCCCCAATCGGGGGCAAGAGACCCAGTACTTC.

V gene TRBV7-2 combines with J gene TRBJ2-7, with D uncertain. Trimming removed 2 bases from V and 1 base from J, with 12 bases in between. This CDR3 is built from 15 residues. Germline lookup yields CDR1 SGHTA and CDR2 FQGNSA. The CDR3, as DNA: TGTGCCAGCAGCTTATCCTTCGGTGTTTCCTACGAGCAGTACTTC. The encoded protein is CASSLSFGVSYEQYF.

This chain links TRBV6-5 with TRBJ1-1; weak D call: TRBD1 (5 bases). The V gene's germline CDR1 is MNHEY and CDR2 SVGAGI. This CDR3 contains 15 residues. The V end was cut by 6 bases, the J end by 1 base, with 15 bases between. CDR3 coding DNA: TGTGCCAGCAGCGAGACTCAGGGCGCGAACACTGAAGCTTTCTTT. Its translation: CASSETQGANTEAFF.

This chain uses TRBV5-1 with TRBJ1-6; D gene unclear. Trimming stripped 5 bases from V and 6 bases from J, with 15 bases between. Germline V gene lookup returns CDR1 SGHRS and CDR2 YFSETQ. This CDR3 has 15 amino acids. The CDR3 coding sequence is TGCGCCAGCAGTTTCATCAGCGAGGGTAATTCACCCCTCCACTTT. Its protein is CASSFISEGNSPLHF.

J is TRBJ1-1 and V is TRBV29-1; unclear D gene. CDR3 length: 10 residues. V was clipped by 3 bases and J by 4 bases, with 3 bases between them. The V gene's germline CDR1 is SQVTM and CDR2 ANQGSEA. The CDR3 loop reads CSVDLTEAFF. CDR3 in DNA: TGCAGCGTTGACCTCACTGAAGCTTTCTTT.

The chain employs TRBV25-1 and TRBJ2-2; no definite D call. The V gene's germline CDR1 is MGHDK and CDR2 SYGVNS. Between the trimmed V and J ends, which lost 3 bases and 9 bases, there was a span of 8 bases. The CDR3 consists of 12 residues. The CDR3: CASSEESRELFF. The CDR3, as DNA: TGTGCCAGCAGTGAGGAGTCTAGGGAGCTGTTTTTT.

CDR3 nucleotide sequence: TGTGCCAGCAGCTTGGCAAGCGCCTCACTAGCGGGAGTTGGCGAGCAGTACTTC. Its translation: CASSLASASLAGVGEQYF. The genes are TRBV5-6 and TRBJ2-7; 11 nucleotides agree with TRBD2. Per germline, CDR1 SGHDT and CDR2 YYEEEE. The CDR3 is made up of 18 amino acids. With 0 bases clipped from V and 6 bases from J, the junction kept 14 bases outside the gene matches.

The V gene is TRBV18, the J gene TRBJ2-1, with D unresolved. Trimming took 3 bases from V and 1 from J, leaving 4 bases between them. The CDR3 is made up of 13 amino acids. CDR1 KGHSH and CDR2 LQKENI come from the germline V gene. For the CDR3, the DNA is TGTGCCAGCTCACCGCTATCCTACAATGAGCAGTTCTTC. This gives the protein CASSPLSYNEQFF. The variable domain in full, with the rest retrieved from reference TRBV18 and TRBJ2-1, is NAGVMQNPRHLVRRRGQEARLRCSPMKGHSHVYWYRQLPEEGLKFMVYLQKENIIDESGMPKERFSAEFPKEGPSILRIQQVVRGDSAAYFCASSPLSYNEQFFGPGTRLTVL.

The genes are TRBV6-1 and TRBJ1-4; no firm D call. The germline V gene has CDR1 MNHNS and CDR2 SASEGT. The CDR3 has 11 amino acids. V was pared by 8 bases and J by 8 bases, with 9 bases between. As DNA, the CDR3 is TGTGCCAGCGCGAGTTGGGAAAAACTGTTTTTT. Translating gives CASASWEKLFF.